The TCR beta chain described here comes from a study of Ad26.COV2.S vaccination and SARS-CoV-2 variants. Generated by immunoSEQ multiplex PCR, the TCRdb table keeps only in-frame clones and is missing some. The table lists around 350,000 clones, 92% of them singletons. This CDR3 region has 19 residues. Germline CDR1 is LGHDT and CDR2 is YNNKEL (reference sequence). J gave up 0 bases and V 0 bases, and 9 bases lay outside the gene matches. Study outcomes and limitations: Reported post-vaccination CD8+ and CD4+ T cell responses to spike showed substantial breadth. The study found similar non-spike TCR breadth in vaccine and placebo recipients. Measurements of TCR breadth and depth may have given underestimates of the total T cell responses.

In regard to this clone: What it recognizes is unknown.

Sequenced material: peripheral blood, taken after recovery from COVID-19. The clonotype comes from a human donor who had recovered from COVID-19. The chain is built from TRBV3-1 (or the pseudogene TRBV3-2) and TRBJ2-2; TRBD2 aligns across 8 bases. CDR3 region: CASSQEALAVNSNTGELFF. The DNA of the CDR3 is TGTGCCAGCAGCCAAGAAGCACTAGCGGTCAACTCGAACACCGGGGAGCTGTTTTTT.